The 8 T cell receptor beta chains below come from one sample, sequenced in a study of neoadjuvant nivolumab and ipilimumab in lung cancer. Profiling relied on immunoSEQ multiplex PCR, and the TCRdb table lists in-frame clones only, not all of them. Among 40,000 to 60,000 clones listed, about 89% were seen once. The sequencing used blood, collected before neoadjuvant nivolumab, alone or with ipilimumab. These TCRs come from an adult with non-small cell lung cancer. Some clones in this sample may be carry-over from other donors' samples.

The rearrangement uses TRBV11-2 and TRBJ2-1, with TRBD2 matching over 7 bases. The junction had 13 bases not matched to a gene; V was cut back by 5 bases and J by 6 bases. The CDR3 extends over 16 amino acids. Germline CDR1 reads SGHAT; CDR2 reads FQNNGV. The CDR3 coding sequence is TGTGCCAGCAGCCACCTCCGCGGGAGTACTCGCAATGAGCAGTTCTTC. It specifies CASSHLRGSTRNEQFF.

The chain recombines TRBV6-6 with TRBJ2-3, with 11 bases aligning to TRBD1. In germline, CDR1 is MNHNY, CDR2 SVGAGI (reference sequence). The CDR3 consists of 15 residues. Trimming took 4 bases from V and 6 from J; bases not matched to a gene: 6. CDR3 region: CASSSGQGAADTQYF. Here the CDR3 DNA reads TGTGCCAGCAGTTCCGGACAGGGGGCGGCGGATACGCAGTATTTT.

CDR3 bases: TGTGCCAGCAGCGCTTCCGGGACAGACCCCTCTGGGGCCAACGTCCTGACTTTC. Translating it yields CASSASGTDPSGANVLTF. The V call is TRBV9, the J call TRBJ2-6; 7 bases agree with TRBD1. V lost 3 bases and J lost 0; bases outside the gene matches: 9. Germline V gene data show CDR1 as SGDLS and CDR2 as YYNGEE. The CDR3 length is 18 residues. The full variable domain, its missing parts supplied by reference TRBV9 and TRBJ2-6, is DSGVTQTPKHLITATGQRVTLRCSPRSGDLSVYWYQQSLDQGLQFLIQYYNGEERAKGNILERFSAQQFPDLHSELNLSSLELGDSALYFCASSASGTDPSGANVLTFGAGSRLTVL.

The chain has TRBV10-3 and TRBJ2-7, with D perhaps assigned TRBD1 or TRBD2 (5 bases each). Per germline, CDR1 ENHRY and CDR2 SYGVKD. V lost 0 bases and J 7 bases, leaving 13 bases between the germline ends. The CDR3 consists of 14 residues. CDR3 sequence: CAISESTGAGEQYF. The CDR3 nucleotides read TGTGCCATCAGTGAGTCTACCGGGGCTGGGGAGCAGTACTTC.

In nucleotides, the CDR3 is TGCGCCAGCAGCTTGGCCCGGGGGACAGGGAACAATCAGCCCCAGCATTTT. It encodes CASSLARGTGNNQPQHF. The rearrangement joins TRBV5-1 to TRBJ1-5, with 9 positions matching TRBD1. This CDR3 is built from 17 residues. With V trimmed by 0 bases and J by 3 bases, 7 bases remained unmatched. Germline V gene data show CDR1 as SGHRS and CDR2 as YFSETQ.

V usage is TRBV29-1 and J usage is TRBJ1-1; TRBD1 aligns across 9 bases. The V segment lost 4 bases and the J segment 5 bases; nucleotides outside the gene matches: 2. CDR3 size: 12 residues. From germline, CDR1 is SQVTM and CDR2 ANQGSEA. The CDR3 DNA sequence: TGCAGCGTTGGGACAGGGGAAACTGAAGCTTTCTTT. Translated, it gives CSVGTGETEAFF.

This chain links TRBV15 with TRBJ2-5; 7 bases line up with TRBD1. CDR1 and CDR2 from the germline V gene are LNHNV and YYDKDF (reference sequence). The V and J ends lost 5 bases and 4 bases, in that order; junction bases with no gene match: 10. CDR3 length: 15 amino acids. The CDR3 nucleotides read TGTGCCACCAGCGTCGGACAGGCCGGCCCAGAGACCCAGTACTTC. Its protein product is CATSVGQAGPETQYF.

Written as DNA, the CDR3 is TGTGCCTGGAGCCCTGGAGCGAACACCGGGGAGCTGTTTTTT. This codes for CAWSPGANTGELFF. J is TRBJ2-2 and V is TRBV30; D unclear. The CDR3 totals 14 residues. Trimming removed 3 bases at V and 0 bases at J, with 8 bases between. Germline values: CDR1 GTSNPN, CDR2 SVGIG (reference sequence).